The 27 T cell receptor beta chains below all came from one sample that was sequenced in a study of blood T cells in healthy people across ages. The second PCR ran roughly 6 to 11 cycles with a sample-barcoded 5' primer and J-beta primers. TCRdb called the 5' RACE reads again in MiXCR, with one record for every CDR3 protein. The data contain 1.5 million to 2 million distinct CDR3 sequences, 28% of them seen just once; the ten biggest clones take up 7.7%. The specimen sequenced was blood. These receptors all come from a woman aged 30 to 39 in good health.

This clonotype appeared many times. This chain links TRBV7-9 with TRBJ2-7, with a weak D call TRBD2 (6 bases). V was pared by 3 bases and J by 2 bases, with 14 bases between. CDR3 length: 15 residues. Germline-derived CDR1 and CDR2 are SEHNR and FQNEAQ (reference sequence). Here the CDR3 reads CASSFPGRGAYEQYF. The CDR3 DNA reads as TGTGCCAGCAGCTTCCCCGGGCGCGGGGCCTACGAGCAGTACTTC.

The chain links TRBV12-3 or TRBV12-4 to TRBJ2-1, with TRBD2 matching over 8 bases. The CDR3 is made up of 15 amino acids. Trimming took 5 bases from V and 6 from J; bases not matched to a gene: 9. The CDR3 region is CASSGPGLVSNEQFF. The CDR3 DNA is TGTGCCAGCAGTGGTCCGGGACTAGTAAGCAATGAGCAGTTCTTC.

V usage is TRBV30 and J usage is TRBJ1-2, with D uncertain. Trimming stripped 0 bases from V and 5 bases from J, with 7 bases between. The V gene's germline CDR1 is GTSNPN and CDR2 SVGIG (reference sequence). This CDR3 region has 12 residues. The CDR3 DNA follows: TGTGCCTGGAGTGTGGCGGGGTATGGCTACACCTTC. This encodes CAWSVAGYGYTF. The full variable domain, its missing parts supplied by reference TRBV30 and TRBJ1-2, is SQTIHQWPATLVQPVGSPLSLECTVEGTSNPNLYWYRQAAGRGLQLLFYSVGIGQISSEVPQNLSASRPQDRQFILSSKKLLLSDSGFYLCAWSVAGYGYTFGSGTRLTVV.

Notes on this clonotype: At one boundary the junction diverges from the germline segment, which might be a read error. CDR3 region: CGVVGGAQNTEAFF. In DNA form, the CDR3 reads TGCGGCGTTGTCGGAGGGGCCCAGAACACTGAAGCTTTCTTT. The chain carries TRBV29-1 and TRBJ1-1; the D gene is possibly TRBD1 (5 bases). Germline CDR1 reads SQVTM; CDR2 reads ANQGSEA. The CDR3 spans 14 residues.

This clonotype was picked up many times. The rearrangement links TRBV6-1 to TRBJ2-1, with a possible D match to TRBD1 (7 bases). The CDR3 loop spans 15 amino acids. The germline V gene has CDR1 MNHNS and CDR2 SASEGT. The V gene lost 2 bases and the J gene lost 3 bases, with 11 bases spanning the gap. CDR3 amino acids: CASSEPGGLYNEQFF. CDR3 sequence (DNA): TGTGCCAGCAGTGAACCAGGGGGACTCTACAATGAGCAGTTCTTC.

The CDR3 loop reads CASSHVSSTEAFF. In nucleotides, the CDR3 is TGTGCCAGCAGTCACGTCTCTAGCACTGAAGCTTTCTTT. The chain joins TRBV12-3 or TRBV12-4 to TRBJ1-1, with D uncertain. V was shortened by 5 bases and J by 4 bases, with 11 bases between the two germline ends. This CDR3 is built from 13 residues.

J is TRBJ2-5 and V is TRBV5-4, with D possibly being TRBD1 (5 bases). V lost 1 base and J 7 bases, leaving 14 bases between the germline ends. The CDR3 is 14 amino acids. Germline lookup yields CDR1 SGHNT and CDR2 YYREEE (reference sequence). The CDR3 region is CASSLTPGQGTQYF. The CDR3 nucleotides read TGTGCCAGCAGCTTGACCCCGGGTCAGGGGACCCAGTACTTC.

This clonotype has just a few counts. V is TRBV7-7 and J is TRBJ2-1; 7 nucleotides line up with TRBD1. Germline trimming cut 5 bases from V and 8 bases from J; bases unmatched to any gene: 6. This CDR3 has 13 residues. Germline V gene sequence: CDR1 SSHAT, CDR2 FNYEAQ (reference sequence). The CDR3, as DNA: TGTGCCAGCAGCCCACAGGGGTTGCATGAGCAGTTCTTC. This translates into CASSPQGLHEQFF.

This rearrangement joins TRBV12-3 or TRBV12-4 to TRBJ2-1, with D perhaps TRBD2 (6 bases). The ends were cut back, 11 bases at V and 8 bases at J, with 16 bases in the middle. The length of the CDR3 is 12 residues. CDR3 region: CACIGGGDEQFF. As DNA, the CDR3 is TGTGCCTGCATCGGGGGTGGGGATGAGCAGTTCTTC.

In nucleotides, the CDR3 is TGTGCCAGCAGCTCCACGGGACGGGGGCAGGGCGCCCAGCATTTT. Its translation is CASSSTGRGQGAQHF. The V gene is TRBV7-8, the J gene TRBJ1-5, with TRBD1 as a possible D gene (6 bases). With 4 bases removed from V and 11 bases from J, the gap between germline ends came to 21 bases. Germline loops: CDR1 SGHVS, CDR2 FQNEAQ. This CDR3 has 15 amino acids.

This clonotype has just a few counts. J is TRBJ2-1 and V is TRBV7-2; D is unresolved. Deletions cut 1 base from V and 13 bases from J, with 20 bases between. Germline loops: CDR1 SGHTA, CDR2 FQGNSA. This CDR3 spans 15 amino acids. CDR3: CASSLGEIEEETQFF. The DNA of the CDR3 is TGTGCCAGCAGCTTAGGCGAAATAGAGGAAGAGACCCAGTTCTTC.

The chain joins TRBV19 to TRBJ2-1; D is unclear. Germline V lookup: CDR1 LNHDA, CDR2 SQIVND (reference sequence). The CDR3 covers 12 residues. Trimming shortened V by 6 bases and J by 15 bases, and 18 bases separated the two germline ends. The CDR3 loop reads CASSALPPRLFF. In nucleotides, the CDR3 is TGTGCCAGTAGCGCGCTCCCTCCACGGCTGTTCTTC.

This clonotype was recorded a few times. This chain connects TRBV10-3 to TRBJ2-7; 10 bases agree with TRBD2. The CDR3 contains 14 residues. Looked up from germline, CDR1 is ENHRY and CDR2 is SYGVKD. The trim removed 4 bases at V and 0 bases at J, leaving 0 bases unmatched. CDR3 in amino acids: CAISASGSSYEQYF. The CDR3 coding sequence is TGTGCCATCAGTGCTAGCGGGAGCTCCTACGAGCAGTACTTC.

This clonotype was recorded a few times. The chain carries TRBV18 and TRBJ2-7; D remains unclear. There are 14 residues in the CDR3. Germline CDR1 KGHSH, CDR2 LQKENI. Trimming pared 2 bases from V and 5 bases from J, leaving 13 bases between. CDR3 coding DNA: TGTGCCAGCTCACCAGGTCCCGCCACCAACGAGCAGTACTTC. The encoded protein is CASSPGPATNEQYF.

The sample holds a few counts of this clonotype. The V call is TRBV25-1, the J call TRBJ2-5, with TRBD2 matching over 9 bases. This CDR3 is 15 amino acids long. Germline trimming cut 3 bases from V and 1 base from J; bases unmatched to any gene: 3. Germline-derived CDR1 and CDR2 are MGHDK and SYGVNS. The CDR3 sequence is CASSDASGVQETQYF. DNA for the CDR3: TGTGCCAGCAGTGATGCTAGCGGGGTCCAAGAGACCCAGTACTTC. Complete variable domain (other parts from reference TRBV25-1 and TRBJ2-5): EADIYQTPRYLVIGTGKKITLECSQTMGHDKMYWYQQDPGMELHLIHYSYGVNSTEKGDLSSESTVSRIRTEHFPLTLESARPSHTSQYLCASSDASGVQETQYFGPGTRLLVL.

The CDR3 sequence: CASSSSPAPETQYF. CDR3 in DNA: TGTGCCAGCAGCTCCTCTCCAGCTCCCGAGACCCAGTACTTC. This chain links TRBV3-1 with TRBJ2-5; D is unclear. CDR1 is LGHDT and CDR2 is YNNKEL in the germline V gene (reference sequence). Trimming removed 5 bases at V and 5 bases at J, with 15 bases between. The CDR3 runs to 14 residues.

This sequence joins TRBV2 and TRBJ2-7, with a possible D match to TRBD2 (7 bases). The J call may be wrong; the DNA end is better matched by TRBJ2-5. CDR3 size: 16 residues. The germline V gene has CDR1 SNHLY and CDR2 FYNNEI. The CDR3 nucleotides read TGTGCCAGCAGTGAATCGTCGGTAGGGGGGGCGGAGACCCAGTACTTC. Amino acids: CASSESSVGGAETQYF.

This clonotype was recorded a few times. V and J are TRBV4-2 and TRBJ2-1; 8 nucleotides line up with TRBD2. CDR1 and CDR2 from the germline V gene are LGHNA and YNFKEQ. V trimming: 0 bases; J trimming: 9 bases; junction bases outside the gene matches: 13. The length of the CDR3 is 17 residues. CDR3 DNA sequence: TGTGCCAGCAGCCAAGATCTTGCCGCGGGGGGTTTTCGTGAGCAGTTCTTC. It is translated as CASSQDLAAGGFREQFF.

V usage is TRBV24-1 and J usage is TRBJ2-1, with D perhaps TRBD1 or TRBD2 (5 bases each). The ends were cut back, 4 bases at V and 1 base at J, with 22 bases in the middle. CDR3 length: 19 amino acids. Per germline, CDR1 KGHDR and CDR2 SFDVKD. The CDR3: CATSEGTSGRPGSYNEQFF. CDR3 coding DNA: TGTGCCACCAGTGAGGGGACGTCGGGGCGGCCGGGTTCCTACAATGAGCAGTTCTTC.

V usage is TRBV20-1 and J usage is TRBJ2-1, with 11 bases identical to TRBD2. This CDR3 is 14 amino acids long. V dropped 3 bases and J dropped 8; count of bases not matched to a gene: 6. The V gene's germline CDR1 is DFQATT and CDR2 SNEGSKA (reference sequence). The CDR3 loop is CSARYSGRVDEQFF. CDR3 nucleotide sequence: TGCAGTGCTAGGTATAGCGGGAGGGTCGATGAGCAGTTCTTC.

The genes are TRBV12-3 or TRBV12-4 and TRBJ1-5, with 7 bases that match TRBD1. This CDR3 region has 18 residues. V trimming: 5 bases; J trimming: 0 bases; junction bases outside the gene matches: 13. This chain's CDR3 is CASSPSDRDGGSNQPQHF. The CDR3 bases are TGTGCCAGCAGTCCCTCCGACAGGGATGGTGGTAGCAATCAGCCCCAGCATTTT.

This clonotype was seen a handful of times. CDR3 DNA: TGCAGTGCTCCCCCTGGACCGTTCGAAGCTTTCTTT. Residues: CSAPPGPFEAFF. The V gene is TRBV20-1, the J gene TRBJ1-1; D gene ambiguous. The germline V and J ends were trimmed by 5 bases and 8 bases, with 15 bases remaining between them. This CDR3 is 12 amino acids long. Per the germline V gene, CDR1 is DFQATT and CDR2 is SNEGSKA (reference sequence).

About this clonotype itself: A junction boundary mismatches the germline segment, possibly from a read error. This sequence joins TRBV5-1 and TRBJ2-5; D unresolved. Germline-derived CDR1 and CDR2 are SGHRS and YFSETQ. This CDR3 spans 16 amino acids. CDR3 sequence reads: CAGSLGSWRSQETQYF. DNA of the CDR3: TGCGCCGGCAGCTTGGGCTCTTGGCGGAGTCAAGAGACCCAGTACTTC. Full variable domain (remainder filled in from reference TRBV5-1 and TRBJ2-5): KAGVTQTPRYLIKTRGQQVTLSCSPISGHRSVSWYQQTPGQGLQFLFEYFSETQRNKGNFPGRFSGRQFSNSRSEMNVSTLELGDSALYLCAGSLGSWRSQETQYFGPGTRLLVL.

DNA for the CDR3: TGTGCCACCGGGGAGGGGGCGCGGGAAAAACTGTTTTTT. This gives the protein CATGEGAREKLFF. The gene calls are TRBV28 and TRBJ1-4, with 7 bases aligning to TRBD1. The CDR3 spans 13 residues. Unmatched junction bases numbered 10, after V lost 10 bases and J lost 8 bases. In germline, CDR1 is MDHEN, CDR2 SYDVKM.

A few counts support this clonotype. The rearrangement uses TRBV5-1 and TRBJ2-5, with TRBD1 matching 10 bases. The V segment lost 4 bases and the J segment 4 bases; nucleotides outside the gene matches: 10. The CDR3 covers 16 residues. CDR1 is SGHRS, CDR2 YFSETQ, per germline. CDR3 amino acids: CASSVRRQGARETQYF. The CDR3 DNA sequence: TGCGCCAGCAGCGTCCGGAGACAGGGGGCAAGAGAGACCCAGTACTTC.

This chain connects TRBV20-1 to TRBJ2-6; 9 bases are a match to TRBD1. The CDR3 covers 15 residues. Germline trimming cut 4 bases from V and 3 bases from J; bases unmatched to any gene: 4. CDR1 and CDR2 (germline): DFQATT, SNEGSKA (reference sequence). The CDR3 DNA sequence: TGCAGTGCTACCGGGACAGGGATTGGGGCCAACGTCCTGACTTTC. Translation: CSATGTGIGANVLTF.

This chain joins TRBV11-2 and TRBJ2-7; D gene unclear. The CDR3 is 14 amino acids. The germline V gene encodes CDR1 SGHAT and CDR2 FQNNGV. With 1 base removed from V and 3 bases from J, the gap between germline ends came to 10 bases. CDR3 nucleotide sequence: TGTGCCAGCAGCTTAGGTGAGCAGTTCTACGAGCAGTACTTC. Amino acid sequence: CASSLGEQFYEQYF.